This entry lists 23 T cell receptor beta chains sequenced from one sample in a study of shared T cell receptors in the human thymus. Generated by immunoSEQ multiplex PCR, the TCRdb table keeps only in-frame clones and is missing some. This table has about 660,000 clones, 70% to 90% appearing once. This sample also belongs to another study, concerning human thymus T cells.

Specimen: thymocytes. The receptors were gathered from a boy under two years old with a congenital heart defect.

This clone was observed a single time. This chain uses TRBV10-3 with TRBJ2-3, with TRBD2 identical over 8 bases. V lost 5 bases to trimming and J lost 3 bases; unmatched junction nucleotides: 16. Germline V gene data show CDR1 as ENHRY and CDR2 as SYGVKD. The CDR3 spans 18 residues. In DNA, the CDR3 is TGTGCCATCAGTTTGCCCAGGCCGGGAGGGGGTTTTACAGATACGCAGTATTTT. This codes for CAISLPRPGGGFTDTQYF.

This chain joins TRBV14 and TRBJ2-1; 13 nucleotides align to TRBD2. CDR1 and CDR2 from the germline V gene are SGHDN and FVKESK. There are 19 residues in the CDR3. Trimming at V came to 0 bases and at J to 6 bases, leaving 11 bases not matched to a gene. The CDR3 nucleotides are TGTGCCAGCAGCCAAGATAGACTAGCGGGAGGCCCTGCTGGCAATGAGCAGTTCTTC. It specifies CASSQDRLAGGPAGNEQFF.

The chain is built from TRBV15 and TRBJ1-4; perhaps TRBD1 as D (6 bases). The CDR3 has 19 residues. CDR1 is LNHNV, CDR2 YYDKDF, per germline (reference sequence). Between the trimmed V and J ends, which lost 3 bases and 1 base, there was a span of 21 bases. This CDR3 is CATSRVQRGGEITNEKLFF. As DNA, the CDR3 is TGTGCCACCAGCAGGGTTCAGAGGGGGGGCGAGATAACTAATGAAAAACTGTTTTTT.

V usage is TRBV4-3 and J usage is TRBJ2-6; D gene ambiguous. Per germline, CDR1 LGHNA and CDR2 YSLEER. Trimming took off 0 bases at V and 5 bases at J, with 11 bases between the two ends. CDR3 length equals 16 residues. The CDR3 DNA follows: TGCGCCAGCAGCCAAGATACGGCAGGCTGGGCCAACGTCCTGACTTTC. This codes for CASSQDTAGWANVLTF.

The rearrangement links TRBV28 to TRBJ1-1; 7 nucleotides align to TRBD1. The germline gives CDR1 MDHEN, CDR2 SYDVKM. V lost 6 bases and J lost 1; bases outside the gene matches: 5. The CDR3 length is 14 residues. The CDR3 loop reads CASRNRGKNTEAFF. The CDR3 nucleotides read TGTGCCAGCAGAAACAGGGGAAAGAACACTGAAGCTTTCTTT. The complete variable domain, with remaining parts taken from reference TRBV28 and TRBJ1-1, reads DVKVTQSSRYLVKRTGEKVFLECVQDMDHENMFWYRQDPGLGLRLIYFSYDVKMKEKGDIPEGYSVSREKKERFSLILESASTNQTSMYLCASRNRGKNTEAFFGQGTRLTVV.

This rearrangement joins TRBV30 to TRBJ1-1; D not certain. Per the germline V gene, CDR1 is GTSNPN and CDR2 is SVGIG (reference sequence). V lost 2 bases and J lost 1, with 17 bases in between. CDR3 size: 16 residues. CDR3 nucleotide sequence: TGTGCCTGGAGTTTCCGACTCGGGAAACCGAACACTGAAGCTTTCTTT. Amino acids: CAWSFRLGKPNTEAFF. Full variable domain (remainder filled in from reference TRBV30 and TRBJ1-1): SQTIHQWPATLVQPVGSPLSLECTVEGTSNPNLYWYRQAAGRGLQLLFYSVGIGQISSEVPQNLSASRPQDRQFILSSKKLLLSDSGFYLCAWSFRLGKPNTEAFFGQGTRLTVV.

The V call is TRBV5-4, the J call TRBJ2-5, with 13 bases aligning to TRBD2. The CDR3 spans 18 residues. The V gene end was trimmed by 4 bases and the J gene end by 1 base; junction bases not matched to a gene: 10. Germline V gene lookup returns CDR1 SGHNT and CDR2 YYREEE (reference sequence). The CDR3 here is CASSPKPGLAGAQETQYF. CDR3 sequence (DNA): TGTGCCAGCAGCCCCAAACCTGGACTAGCGGGAGCCCAAGAGACCCAGTACTTC.

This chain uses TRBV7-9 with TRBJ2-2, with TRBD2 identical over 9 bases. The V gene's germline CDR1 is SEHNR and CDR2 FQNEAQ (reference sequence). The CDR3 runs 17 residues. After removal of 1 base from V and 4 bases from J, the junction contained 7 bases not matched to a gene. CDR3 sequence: CASSLGLAGHFTGELFF. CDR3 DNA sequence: TGTGCCAGCAGCTTAGGGCTAGCGGGACACTTCACCGGGGAGCTGTTTTTT.

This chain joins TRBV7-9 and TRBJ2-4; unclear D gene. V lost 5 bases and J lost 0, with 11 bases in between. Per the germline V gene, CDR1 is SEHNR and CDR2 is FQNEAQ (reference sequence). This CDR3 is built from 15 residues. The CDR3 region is CASSGDKRAKNIQYF. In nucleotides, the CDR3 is TGTGCCAGCAGCGGTGACAAGAGAGCCAAAAACATTCAGTACTTC. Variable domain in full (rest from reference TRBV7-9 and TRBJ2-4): DTGVSQNPRHKITKRGQNVTFRCDPISEHNRLYWYRQTLGQGPEFLTYFQNEAQLEKSRLLSDRFSAERPKGSFSTLEIQRTEQGDSAMYLCASSGDKRAKNIQYFGAGTRLSVL.

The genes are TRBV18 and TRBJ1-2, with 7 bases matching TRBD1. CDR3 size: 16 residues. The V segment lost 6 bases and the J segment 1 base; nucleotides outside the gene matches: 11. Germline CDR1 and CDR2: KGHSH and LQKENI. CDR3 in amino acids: CASSSDGTVVNYGYTF. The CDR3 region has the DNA TGTGCCAGCTCTTCGGACGGGACAGTCGTTAACTATGGCTACACCTTC.

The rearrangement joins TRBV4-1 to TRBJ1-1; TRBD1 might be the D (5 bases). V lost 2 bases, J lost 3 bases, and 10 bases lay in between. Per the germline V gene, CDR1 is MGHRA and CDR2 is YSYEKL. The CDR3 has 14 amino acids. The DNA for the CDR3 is TGCGCCAGCAGCCAACTGGGGCCATACACTGAAGCTTTCTTT. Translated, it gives CASSQLGPYTEAFF.

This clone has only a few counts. The CDR3 region is CALVLAGGGSEQYF. Here the CDR3 DNA reads TGTGCCTTGGTACTAGCGGGAGGTGGTTCCGAGCAGTACTTC. This sequence joins TRBV30 and TRBJ2-7, with TRBD2 matching 12 bases. Per germline, CDR1 GTSNPN and CDR2 SVGIG (reference sequence). After removal of 7 bases from V and 6 bases from J, the junction contained 10 bases not matched to a gene. CDR3 size: 14 residues.

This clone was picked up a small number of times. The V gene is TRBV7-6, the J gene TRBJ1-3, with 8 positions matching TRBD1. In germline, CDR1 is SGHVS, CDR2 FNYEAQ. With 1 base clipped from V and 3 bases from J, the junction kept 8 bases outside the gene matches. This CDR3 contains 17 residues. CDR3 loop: CASSLGPGGAGGNTIYF. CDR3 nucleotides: TGTGCCAGCAGCTTAGGGCCAGGGGGCGCAGGTGGAAACACCATATATTTT.

CDR3 coding DNA: TGCGCCAGCAGCCAGACGACCCAGGTAGATACGCAGTATTTT. It yields the protein CASSQTTQVDTQYF. The rearrangement links TRBV4-3 to TRBJ2-3; D remains unclear. CDR1 is LGHNA, CDR2 YSLEER, per germline. Trimming removed 3 bases at V and 5 bases at J, with 12 bases between. CDR3 length: 14 residues.

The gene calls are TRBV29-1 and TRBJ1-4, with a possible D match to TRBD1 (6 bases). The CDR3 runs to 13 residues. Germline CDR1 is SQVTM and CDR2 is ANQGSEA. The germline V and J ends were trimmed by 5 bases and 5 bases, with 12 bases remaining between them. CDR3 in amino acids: CSVMGTKNEKLFF. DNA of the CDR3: TGCAGCGTTATGGGGACAAAAAATGAAAAACTGTTTTTT.

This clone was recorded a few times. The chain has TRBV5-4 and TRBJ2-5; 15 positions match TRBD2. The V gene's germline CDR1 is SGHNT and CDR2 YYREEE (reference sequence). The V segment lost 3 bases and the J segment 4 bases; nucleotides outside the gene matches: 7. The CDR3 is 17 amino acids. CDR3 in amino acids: CASSWTSGGGPPETQYF. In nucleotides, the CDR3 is TGTGCCAGCAGCTGGACTAGCGGGGGGGGCCCCCCAGAGACCCAGTACTTC.

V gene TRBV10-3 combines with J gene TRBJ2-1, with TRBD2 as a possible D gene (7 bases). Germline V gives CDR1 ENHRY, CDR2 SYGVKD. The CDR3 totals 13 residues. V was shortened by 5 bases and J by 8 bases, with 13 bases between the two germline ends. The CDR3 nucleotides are TGTGCCATCAGTCTGCGCGGGGGCCATGAGCAGTTCTTC. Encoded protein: CAISLRGGHEQFF.

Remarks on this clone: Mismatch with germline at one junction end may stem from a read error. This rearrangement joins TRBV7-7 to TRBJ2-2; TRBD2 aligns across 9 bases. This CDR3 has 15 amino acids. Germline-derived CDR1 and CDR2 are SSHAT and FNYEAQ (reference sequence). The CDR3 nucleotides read TGTGCTAGCAGAGCCGGGACTAGCAATACCGGGGAGCTGTTTTTT. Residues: CASRAGTSNTGELFF.

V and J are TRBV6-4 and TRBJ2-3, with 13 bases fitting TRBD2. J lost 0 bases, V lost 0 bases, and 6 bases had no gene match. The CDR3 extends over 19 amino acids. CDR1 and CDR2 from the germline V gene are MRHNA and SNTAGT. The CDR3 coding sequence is TGTGCCAGCAGTGACTCGGGGACTAGCGGGAAGATTAGCACAGATACGCAGTATTTT. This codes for CASSDSGTSGKISTDTQYF.

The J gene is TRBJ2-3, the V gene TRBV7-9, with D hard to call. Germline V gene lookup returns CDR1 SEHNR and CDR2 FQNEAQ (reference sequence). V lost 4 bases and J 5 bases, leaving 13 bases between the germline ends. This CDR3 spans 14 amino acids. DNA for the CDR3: TGTGCCAGCAGCTCAACCCCCTGGCAAGATACGCAGTATTTT. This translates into CASSSTPWQDTQYF.

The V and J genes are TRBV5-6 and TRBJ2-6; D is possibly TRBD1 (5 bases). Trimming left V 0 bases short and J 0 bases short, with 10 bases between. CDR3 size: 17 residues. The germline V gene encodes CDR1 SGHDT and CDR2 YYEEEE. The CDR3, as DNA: TGTGCCAGCAGCTTGGAGGGGCTGCTCTCTGGGGCCAACGTCCTGACTTTC. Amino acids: CASSLEGLLSGANVLTF.

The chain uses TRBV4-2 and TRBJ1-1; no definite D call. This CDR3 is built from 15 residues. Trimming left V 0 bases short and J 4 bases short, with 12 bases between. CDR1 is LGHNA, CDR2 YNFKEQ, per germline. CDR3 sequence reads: CASSQDLAASTEAFF. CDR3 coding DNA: TGTGCCAGCAGCCAAGATTTGGCAGCGTCCACTGAAGCTTTCTTT.

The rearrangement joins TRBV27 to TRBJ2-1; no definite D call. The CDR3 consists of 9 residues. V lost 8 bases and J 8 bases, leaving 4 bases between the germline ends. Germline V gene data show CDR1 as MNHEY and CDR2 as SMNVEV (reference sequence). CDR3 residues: CASCDEQFF. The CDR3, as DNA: TGTGCCAGCTGCGATGAGCAGTTCTTC.